This T cell receptor beta chain was recovered during a study of cytotoxic CD8 clonotypes in ibrutinib-treated CLL. TCRdb's copy holds only in-frame clones and misses some; the assay was immunoSEQ multiplex PCR. The profile shows more than 85,000 clones, over 60% of them singletons. This clone was seen a few times. CDR1 is LNHDA, CDR2 SQIVND, per germline (reference sequence). J lost 14 bases, V lost 3 bases, and 9 bases had no gene match. The CDR3 length is 14 residues. This TCR was recovered from a human donor with chronic lymphocytic leukemia. This chain links TRBV19 with TRBJ2-1; 11 bases are shared with TRBD2. This material consisted of PBMCs, taken after 24 months of ibrutinib treatment. In DNA, the CDR3 is TGTGCCAGTAGTATGGGACTAGCGGCCCGGGAAAAGTTCTTC. Translation gives CASSMGLAAREKFF.